This TCR beta chain was found in a study of post-analysis software for immune sequencing data. Background on the study: The courses of disease that were included comprised relapsing-remitting, secondary progressive and progressive-relapsing multiple sclerosis. Study conclusions and caveats: For normalized Chao1 diversity, multiple sclerosis patients scored significantly lower than controls did. Elevated frequency relative to controls characterized several TRBV segments in patients, TRBV5-6, TRBV5-1 and TRBV20-1 among them.

As regards this clonotype: What it binds is not known.

V gave up 2 bases and J gave up 9 bases; unmatched junction bases: 7. This CDR3 contains 14 residues. Germline V gene data show CDR1 as LGHDT and CDR2 as YNNKEL (reference sequence). Built from TCR beta cDNA, the libraries had unique molecular identifiers in them. Input amounts of about 0.85 to 10 million T cells were used. These gave approximately 500,000 cDNA molecules, so each molecule approximated one T cell. MiXCR, run by TCRdb on the PCR reads, gives a single entry per CDR3 protein. This table has 750,000 to 950,000 distinct CDR3 sequences, roughly 50% appearing once. The V call is TRBV3-1, the J call TRBJ2-1; 7 bases are a match to TRBD2. The receptor was derived from a girl between 5 and 17 years old with multiple sclerosis. The sample consisted of blood. CDR3 DNA sequence: TGTGCCAGCAGCCAATCGGTGGGAGGGGCTGAGCAGTTCTTC. Translated: CASSQSVGGAEQFF.